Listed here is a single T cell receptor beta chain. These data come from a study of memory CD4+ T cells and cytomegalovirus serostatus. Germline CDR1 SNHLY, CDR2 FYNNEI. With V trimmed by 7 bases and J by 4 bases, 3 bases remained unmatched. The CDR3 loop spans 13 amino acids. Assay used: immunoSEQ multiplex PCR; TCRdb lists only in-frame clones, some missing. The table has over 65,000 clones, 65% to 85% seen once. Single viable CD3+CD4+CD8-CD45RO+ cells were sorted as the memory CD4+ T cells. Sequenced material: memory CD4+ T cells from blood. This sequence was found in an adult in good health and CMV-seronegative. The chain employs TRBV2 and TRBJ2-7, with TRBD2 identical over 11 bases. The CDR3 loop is CASTGTSGYEQYF. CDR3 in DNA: TGTGCCAGCACCGGGACTAGCGGTTACGAGCAGTACTTC.